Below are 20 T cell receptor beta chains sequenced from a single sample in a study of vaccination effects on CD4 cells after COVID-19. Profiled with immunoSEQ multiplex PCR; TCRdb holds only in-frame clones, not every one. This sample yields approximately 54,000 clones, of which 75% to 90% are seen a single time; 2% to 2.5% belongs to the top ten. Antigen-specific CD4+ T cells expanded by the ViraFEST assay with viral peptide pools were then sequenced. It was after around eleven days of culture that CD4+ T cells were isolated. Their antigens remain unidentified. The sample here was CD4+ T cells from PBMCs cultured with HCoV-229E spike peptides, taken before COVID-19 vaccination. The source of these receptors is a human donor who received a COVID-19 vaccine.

As DNA, the CDR3 is TGTGCCAGCAAAGCTGACAGCTCCTACAATGAGCAGTTCTTC. This codes for CASKADSSYNEQFF. This chain connects TRBV2 to TRBJ2-1, with D perhaps matching TRBD1 (5 bases). CDR1 SNHLY and CDR2 FYNNEI come from the germline V gene. The CDR3 covers 14 residues. Trimming took off 7 bases at V and 0 bases at J, with 10 bases between the two ends.

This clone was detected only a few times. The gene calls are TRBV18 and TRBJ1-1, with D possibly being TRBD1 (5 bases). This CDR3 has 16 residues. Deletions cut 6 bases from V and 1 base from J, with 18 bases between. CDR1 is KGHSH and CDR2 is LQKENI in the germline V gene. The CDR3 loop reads CASSDSREGWNTEAFF. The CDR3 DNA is TGTGCCAGCTCGGATTCGAGGGAGGGGTGGAACACTGAAGCTTTCTTT.

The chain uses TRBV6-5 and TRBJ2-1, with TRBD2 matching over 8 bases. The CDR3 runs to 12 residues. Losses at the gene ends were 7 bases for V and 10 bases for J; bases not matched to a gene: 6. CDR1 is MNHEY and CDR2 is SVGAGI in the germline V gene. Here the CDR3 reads CASTRRGAEQFF. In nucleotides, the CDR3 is TGTGCCAGCACCAGGCGGGGGGCCGAGCAGTTCTTC.

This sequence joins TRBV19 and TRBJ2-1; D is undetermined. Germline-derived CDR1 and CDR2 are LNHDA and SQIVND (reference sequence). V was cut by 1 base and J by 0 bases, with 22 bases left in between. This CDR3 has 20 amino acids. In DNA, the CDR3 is TGTGCCAGTAGTATAGCCCCCTCCGCTGGGCCACCGAGCTCCTACAATGAGCAGTTCTTC. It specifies CASSIAPSAGPPSSYNEQFF.

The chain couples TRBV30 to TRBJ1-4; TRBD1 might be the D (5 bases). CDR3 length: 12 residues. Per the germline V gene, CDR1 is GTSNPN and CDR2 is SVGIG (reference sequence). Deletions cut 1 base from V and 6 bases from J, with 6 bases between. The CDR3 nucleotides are TGTGCCTGGAGTGCAGGGCATGAAAAACTGTTTTTT. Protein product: CAWSAGHEKLFF.

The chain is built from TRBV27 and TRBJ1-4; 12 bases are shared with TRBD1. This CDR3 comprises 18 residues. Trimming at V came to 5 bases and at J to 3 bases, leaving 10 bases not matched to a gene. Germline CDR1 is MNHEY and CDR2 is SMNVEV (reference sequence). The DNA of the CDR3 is TGTGCCAGCAGTCTATACTACGGGACAGGGGGCTCTAATGAAAAACTGTTTTTT. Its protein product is CASSLYYGTGGSNEKLFF. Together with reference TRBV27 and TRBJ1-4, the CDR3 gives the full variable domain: EAQVTQNPRYLITVTGKKLTVTCSQNMNHEYMSWYRQDPGLGLRQIYYSMNVEVTDKGDVPEGYKVSRKEKRNFPLILESPSPNQTSLYFCASSLYYGTGGSNEKLFFGSGTQLSVL.

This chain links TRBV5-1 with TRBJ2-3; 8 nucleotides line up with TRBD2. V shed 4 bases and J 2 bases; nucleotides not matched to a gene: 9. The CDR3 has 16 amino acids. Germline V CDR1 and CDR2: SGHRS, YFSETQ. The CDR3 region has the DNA TGCGCCAGCAGCGGGGGTCGCGGGGGGTTCACAGATACGCAGTATTTT. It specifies CASSGGRGGFTDTQYF.

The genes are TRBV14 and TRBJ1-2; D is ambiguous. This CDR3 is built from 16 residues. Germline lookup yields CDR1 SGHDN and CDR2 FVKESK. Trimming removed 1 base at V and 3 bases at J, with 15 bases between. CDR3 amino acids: CASSQVMSGRDYGYTF. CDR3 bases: TGTGCCAGCAGCCAAGTAATGTCCGGGAGGGACTATGGCTACACCTTC.

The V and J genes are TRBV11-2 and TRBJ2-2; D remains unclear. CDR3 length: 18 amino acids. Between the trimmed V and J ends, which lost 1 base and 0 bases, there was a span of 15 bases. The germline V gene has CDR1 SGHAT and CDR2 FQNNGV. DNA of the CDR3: TGTGCCAGCAGCTTAGTTGTCAGACTCTCTTCGAACACCGGGGAGCTGTTTTTT. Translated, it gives CASSLVVRLSSNTGELFF.

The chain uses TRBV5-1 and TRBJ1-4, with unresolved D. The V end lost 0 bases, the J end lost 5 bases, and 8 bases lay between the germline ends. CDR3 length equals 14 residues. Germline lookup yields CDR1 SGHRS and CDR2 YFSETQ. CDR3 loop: CASSLDLRNEKLFF. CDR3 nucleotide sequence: TGCGCCAGCAGCTTGGATCTAAGAAATGAAAAACTGTTTTTT.

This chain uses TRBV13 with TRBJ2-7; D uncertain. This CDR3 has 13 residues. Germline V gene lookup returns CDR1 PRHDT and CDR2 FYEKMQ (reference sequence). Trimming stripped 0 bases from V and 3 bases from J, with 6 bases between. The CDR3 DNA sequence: TGTGCCAGCAGCTTAGGGCGCGGCTACGAGCAGTACGTC. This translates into CASSLGRGYEQYV.

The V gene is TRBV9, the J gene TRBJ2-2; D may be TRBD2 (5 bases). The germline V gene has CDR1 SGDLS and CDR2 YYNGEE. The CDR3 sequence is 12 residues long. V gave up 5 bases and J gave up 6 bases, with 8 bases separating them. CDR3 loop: CASSLEAGELFF. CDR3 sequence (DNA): TGTGCCAGCAGTTTGGAGGCCGGGGAGCTGTTTTTT.

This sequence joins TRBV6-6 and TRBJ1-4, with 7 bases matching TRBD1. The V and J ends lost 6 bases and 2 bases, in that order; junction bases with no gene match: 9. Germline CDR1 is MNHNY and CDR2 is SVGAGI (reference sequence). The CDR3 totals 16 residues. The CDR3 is CASSRGTDSTNEKLFF. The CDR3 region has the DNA TGTGCCAGCAGCCGCGGGACAGACTCTACTAATGAAAAACTGTTTTTT.

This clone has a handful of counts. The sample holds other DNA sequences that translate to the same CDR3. Here the CDR3 DNA reads TGTGCCAGCAGCGTAGCTGCCGGGGCGCAAGAGACCCAGTACTTC. It codes for CASSVAAGAQETQYF. The chain links TRBV9 to TRBJ2-5, with D perhaps assigned TRBD1 or TRBD2 (5 bases each). Deletions cut 0 bases from V and 2 bases from J, with 11 bases between. The CDR3 has 15 amino acids. CDR1 and CDR2 (germline): SGDLS, YYNGEE.

DNA of the CDR3: TGCGCCAGCAGCTTCCATAGCGGGGGGCAACAGAATGAGCAGTTCTTC. Translation: CASSFHSGGQQNEQFF. The chain employs TRBV5-1 and TRBJ2-1; 10 nucleotides agree with TRBD2. The length of the CDR3 is 16 residues. CDR1 and CDR2 (germline): SGHRS, YFSETQ. The trim removed 2 bases at V and 7 bases at J, leaving 9 bases unmatched.

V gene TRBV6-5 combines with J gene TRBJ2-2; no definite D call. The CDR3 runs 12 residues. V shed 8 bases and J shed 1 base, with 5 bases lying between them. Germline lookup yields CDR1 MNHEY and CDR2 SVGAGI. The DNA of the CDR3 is TGTGCCAGCGAGTGGAACACCGGGGAGCTGTTTTTT. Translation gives CASEWNTGELFF.

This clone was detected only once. CDR3 protein: CASSQDRVQQAFF. The CDR3 nucleotides read TGTGCCAGCTCTCAAGACAGGGTACAACAAGCTTTCTTT. The rearrangement uses TRBV18 and TRBJ1-1; 7 nucleotides line up with TRBD1. The CDR3 totals 13 residues. The V segment lost 6 bases and the J segment 9 bases; nucleotides outside the gene matches: 10. Germline loops: CDR1 KGHSH, CDR2 LQKENI.

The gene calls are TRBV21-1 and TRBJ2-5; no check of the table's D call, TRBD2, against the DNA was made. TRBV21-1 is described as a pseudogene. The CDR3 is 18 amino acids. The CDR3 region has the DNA TGTGCCAGCAGCAAAGCGTGGGCGGGGGGGCCCGGCGCGAAGACCCAGTACTTC. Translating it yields CASSKAWAGGPGAKTQYF.

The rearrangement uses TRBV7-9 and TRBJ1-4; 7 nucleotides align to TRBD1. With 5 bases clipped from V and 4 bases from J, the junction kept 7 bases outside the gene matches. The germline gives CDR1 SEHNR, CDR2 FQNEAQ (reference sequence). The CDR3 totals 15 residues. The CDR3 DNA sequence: TGTGCCAGCAGCCCCCGACAGGGAGGTAATGAAAAACTGTTTTTT. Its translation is CASSPRQGGNEKLFF.

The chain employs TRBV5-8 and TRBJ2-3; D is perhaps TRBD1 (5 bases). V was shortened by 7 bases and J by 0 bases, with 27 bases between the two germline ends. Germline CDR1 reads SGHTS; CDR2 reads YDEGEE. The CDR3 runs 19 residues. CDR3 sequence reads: CASPGSFWGSTASTDTQYF. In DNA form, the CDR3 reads TGTGCCAGCCCTGGGTCTTTCTGGGGTTCGACAGCCAGCACAGATACGCAGTATTTT.